The 13 T cell receptor beta chains below come from one sample, sequenced in a study of T cells in Graves' hyperthyroidism and ophthalmopathy. RNA transcripts served as the template for amplifying TCR beta CDR3 regions. The HTBI primer set was used in a first-round RT-PCR of the TCR CDR3. TCRdb re-analysed the multiplex PCR reads in MiXCR, keeping a single row per CDR3 protein. This table has approximately 600,000 distinct CDR3 sequences, around 15% appearing once. Material: blood. The receptors derive from a woman in her 30s with Graves' hyperthyroidism.

Of note for this clonotype: A much larger clone differs by one base, so this may be a read error. This CDR3 reads CASSPKTQETQYF. The DNA of the CDR3 is TGCGCCAGCAGCCCGAAAACCCAAGAGACCCAGTACTTC. The V and J genes are TRBV9 and TRBJ2-5; no clear D. Germline CDR1 SGDLS, CDR2 YYNGEE. The CDR3 contains 13 residues.

The rearrangement links TRBV7-6 to TRBJ2-1; perhaps TRBD2 as D (5 bases). CDR1 and CDR2 from the germline V gene are SGHVS and FNYEAQ. Trimming removed 5 bases from V and 5 bases from J, with 16 bases in between. The CDR3 is 15 residues long. The CDR3 loop is CASSRRLSPNNEQFF. In DNA form, the CDR3 reads TGTGCCAGCAGCAGGAGACTATCTCCGAACAATGAGCAGTTCTTC.

This clonotype was detected a few times. This sequence joins TRBV19 and TRBJ1-6; TRBD1 aligns across 7 bases. Germline values: CDR1 LNHDA, CDR2 SQIVND (reference sequence). There are 15 residues in the CDR3. V lost 7 bases and J lost 7; bases outside the gene matches: 10. CDR3 loop: CASTRTGARNSPLHF. CDR3 nucleotides: TGTGCCAGTACAAGAACAGGGGCACGGAATTCACCCCTCCACTTT.

The chain links TRBV4-1 to TRBJ2-7, with 7 bases that match TRBD2. The CDR3 contains 15 residues. Looked up from germline, CDR1 is MGHRA and CDR2 is YSYEKL. V was pared by 3 bases and J by 4 bases, with 9 bases of the junction left unmatched. The CDR3 region has the DNA TGCGCCAGCAGCCAGGACTCCGGGAGGCATTACGAGCAGTACTTC. It is translated as CASSQDSGRHYEQYF.

The genes are TRBV19 and TRBJ2-1; a weak D match, TRBD2 (6 bases). CDR1 and CDR2 (germline): LNHDA, SQIVND (reference sequence). The CDR3 consists of 15 residues. Between the trimmed V and J ends, which lost 3 bases and 6 bases, there was a span of 15 bases. CDR3: CASSIRGSASNEQFF. CDR3 DNA: TGTGCCAGTAGTATTCGGGGGTCCGCGAGCAATGAGCAGTTCTTC.

This clonotype was seen repeatedly, ten times or more. V is TRBV12-3 or TRBV12-4 and J is TRBJ2-4, with 7 bases matching TRBD1. CDR3 length equals 14 residues. J was trimmed by 7 bases and V by 2 bases; bases with no gene match: 5. The CDR3 coding sequence is TGTGCCAGCAGTTTACGAGGGGGCCGTAACATTCAGTACTTC. Translated: CASSLRGGRNIQYF.

This clonotype has a handful of counts. V and J are TRBV30 and TRBJ1-1; TRBD1 matches at 8 bases. Germline CDR1 reads GTSNPN; CDR2 reads SVGIG (reference sequence). This CDR3 has 13 amino acids. V was clipped by 3 bases and J by 4 bases; unmatched bases: 4. DNA for the CDR3: TGTGCCTGGAGGACAGGGGCGCTCACTGAAGCTTTCTTT. Its protein is CAWRTGALTEAFF.

This clonotype was recorded at least ten times. V is TRBV27 and J is TRBJ1-1; 7 positions agree with TRBD1. CDR1 and CDR2 from the germline V gene are MNHEY and SMNVEV (reference sequence). This CDR3 comprises 15 residues. Trimming took 5 bases from V and 0 from J; bases not matched to a gene: 6. CDR3 sequence (DNA): TGTGCCAGCAGTAATGACAGGGTTTTGAACACTGAAGCTTTCTTT. Its protein product is CASSNDRVLNTEAFF.

Ten or more counts support this clonotype. CDR3 loop: CASSLTGGVYGYTF. For the CDR3, the DNA is TGTGCCAGCAGTTTGACAGGGGGCGTCTATGGCTACACCTTC. This chain links TRBV5-6 with TRBJ1-2; TRBD1 matches at 10 bases. The CDR3 totals 14 residues. Germline V gives CDR1 SGHDT, CDR2 YYEEEE. V lost 5 bases and J lost 4; bases outside the gene matches: 5. The full variable domain, completed using reference TRBV5-6 and TRBJ1-2, is DAGVTQSPTHLIKTRGQQVTLRCSPKSGHDTVSWYQQALGQGPQFIFQYYEEEERQRGNFPDRFSGHQFPNYSSELNVNALLLGDSALYLCASSLTGGVYGYTFGSGTRLTVV.

This clonotype was recorded at least ten times. The V gene is TRBV10-3, the J gene TRBJ2-7; TRBD2 aligns across 14 bases. The CDR3 runs to 15 residues. V gave up 4 bases and J gave up 6 bases; unmatched junction bases: 5. CDR1 and CDR2 from the germline V gene are ENHRY and SYGVKD. The CDR3 DNA sequence: TGTGCCATCAGTGGACTAGCGGGAGGGCCCAGCGAGCAGTACTTC. It encodes CAISGLAGGPSEQYF.

This clonotype was picked up many times. V gene TRBV7-2 combines with J gene TRBJ2-1; 7 nucleotides align to TRBD2. This CDR3 comprises 15 residues. The junction had 3 bases not matched to a gene; V was cut back by 2 bases and J by 2 bases. The germline V gene has CDR1 SGHTA and CDR2 FQGNSA. In DNA, the CDR3 is TGTGCCAGCAGCTTACAGGGAGGGGCCTACAATGAGCAGTTCTTC. Amino acid sequence: CASSLQGGAYNEQFF.

This clonotype came up a few times. CDR3 sequence (DNA): TGTGCCAGCAGCTACGGACTAGCAATCGGCACAGATACGCAGTATTTT. Its protein product is CASSYGLAIGTDTQYF. V gene TRBV7-3 combines with J gene TRBJ2-3, with 8 bases lining up with TRBD2. Germline V CDR1 and CDR2: SGHTA, FQGTGA. CDR3 length: 16 amino acids. The ends lost 4 bases at V and 1 base at J; junction bases unmatched: 7. Full variable domain (rest looked up from reference TRBV7-3 and TRBJ2-3): GAGVSQTPSNKVTEKGKYVELRCDPISGHTALYWYRQSLGQGPEFLIYFQGTGAADDSGLPNDRFFAVRPEGSVSTLKIQRTERGDSAVYLCASSYGLAIGTDTQYFGPGTRLTVL.

The chain's CDR3 is CASSFSSGRVTGELFF. The CDR3 nucleotides are TGTGCCAGCAGTTTTTCTAGCGGGAGGGTCACCGGGGAGCTGTTTTTT. The rearrangement uses TRBV6-2 or TRBV6-3 and TRBJ2-2, with 12 bases fitting TRBD2. Germline trimming cut 4 bases from V and 4 bases from J; bases unmatched to any gene: 4. Germline CDR1 and CDR2: MNHEY and SVGEGT. The CDR3 is made up of 16 amino acids.